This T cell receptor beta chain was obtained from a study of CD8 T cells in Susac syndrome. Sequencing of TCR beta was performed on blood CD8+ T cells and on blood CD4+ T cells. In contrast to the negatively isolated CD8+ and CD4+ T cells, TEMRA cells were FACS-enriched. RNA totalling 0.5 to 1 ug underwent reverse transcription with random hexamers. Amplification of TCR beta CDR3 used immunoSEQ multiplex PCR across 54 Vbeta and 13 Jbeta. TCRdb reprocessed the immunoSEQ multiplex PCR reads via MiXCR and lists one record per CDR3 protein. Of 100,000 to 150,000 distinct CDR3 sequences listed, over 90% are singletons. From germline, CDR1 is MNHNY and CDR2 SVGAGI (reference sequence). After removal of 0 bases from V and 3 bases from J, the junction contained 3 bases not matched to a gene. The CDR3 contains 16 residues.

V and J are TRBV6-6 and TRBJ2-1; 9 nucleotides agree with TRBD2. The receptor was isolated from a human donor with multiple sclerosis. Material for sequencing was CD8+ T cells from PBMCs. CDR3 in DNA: TGTGCCAGCAGTTACTCGCTAGCGGGGTACTACAATGAGCAGTTCTTC. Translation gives CASSYSLAGYYNEQFF.